This TCR beta chain was recorded in a study of CD8+ T cells in alopecia areata. At the level of the study: Tofacitinib dosing lasted 6 to 18 months, which was then followed by 6 months off drug. Percent affected scalp area, the SALT score, rated treated patients' severity.

Study outcomes and limitations: One nonresponder makes the tie between baseline CD8+ expansion and response uncertain.

Treatment defined: oral pan-JAK inhibitor, 5-10 mg twice daily. RNA was extracted and reverse transcribed into cDNA as the sequencing template. Only in-frame clones appear in the TCRdb table, and some are missing; sequencing was by immunoSEQ multiplex PCR. The table has about 120,000 clones, more than 40% seen once; the top ten hold just over 0.45%. Remarks on this clone: The target antigen is unknown. Other DNA sequences of this sample code for an identical CDR3.

In germline, CDR1 is SQVTM, CDR2 ANQGSEA. CDR3 length: 13 amino acids. V trimming: 4 bases; J trimming: 5 bases; junction bases outside the gene matches: 3. The receptor was derived from a human donor with alopecia areata. The rearrangement links TRBV29-1 to TRBJ2-1, with 9 bases aligning to TRBD2. The starting material was CD4+ T cells sorted from blood, obtained at week 4, from a patient treated with tofacitinib. CDR3 in DNA: TGCAGCGTTGGCGGGAGGGCAAACAATGAGCAGTTCTTC. As protein: CSVGGRANNEQFF.